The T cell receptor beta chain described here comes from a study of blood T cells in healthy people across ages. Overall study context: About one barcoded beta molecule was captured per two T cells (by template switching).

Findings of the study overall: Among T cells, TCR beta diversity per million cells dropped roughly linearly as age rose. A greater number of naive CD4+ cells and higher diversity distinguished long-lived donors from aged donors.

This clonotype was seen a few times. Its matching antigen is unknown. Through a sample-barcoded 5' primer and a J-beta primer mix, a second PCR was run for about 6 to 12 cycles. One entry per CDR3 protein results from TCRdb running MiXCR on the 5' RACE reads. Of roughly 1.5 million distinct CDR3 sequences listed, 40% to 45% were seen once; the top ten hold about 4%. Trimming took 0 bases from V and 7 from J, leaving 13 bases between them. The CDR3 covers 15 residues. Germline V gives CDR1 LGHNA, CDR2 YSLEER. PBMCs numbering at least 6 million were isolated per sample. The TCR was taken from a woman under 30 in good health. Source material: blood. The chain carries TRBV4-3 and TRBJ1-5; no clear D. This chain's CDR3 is CASSQDPSGSQPQHF. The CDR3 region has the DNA TGCGCCAGCAGCCAAGATCCCTCAGGTTCCCAGCCCCAGCATTTT.